This TCR beta chain was sequenced in a study of blood T cell repertoires in COVID-19. At the level of the study: COVID-19 samples collected from the United States, Italy and Spain covered acute and convalescent phases. In each case, the material was cDNA or gDNA derived from T cells, B-cell-depleted T cells, or PBMCs.

The CDR3 sequence is 12 residues long. The germline CDR1 and CDR2 sequences are SGHRS and YFSETQ. Assay used: immunoSEQ multiplex PCR; TCRdb lists only in-frame clones, some missing. Counted here are around 270,000 clones, around 88% occurring once; the ten biggest clones make up roughly 0.8%. Concerning this clone: The germline gene is not matched at one end of the junction; a read error may be the cause.

This chain connects TRBV5-1 to TRBJ2-1; D gene uncertain. The TCR originated in a man younger than 45 with acute or convalescent COVID-19. Sequencing was carried out using peripheral blood. The CDR3 region has the DNA TGCGCCAGCGGCTTTAGTGGCAATGAGCAGTTCTTC. As protein: CASGFSGNEQFF.